This T cell receptor beta chain was sequenced for a study of T cell responses to AZD1222 COVID-19 vaccine. Study-wide background: Samples with a second dose at about 4 or about 12 weeks were pooled together. Study-wide results and limits: The study sampled repertoires only after the peak T cell response. A mostly white British donor set with more females was recruited, and clonal diversity was possibly underestimated. Spike-specific TCR breadth and depth rose after two AZD1222 doses.

CDR3 size: 17 residues. From germline, CDR1 is SEHNR and CDR2 FQNEAQ (reference sequence). V was clipped by 4 bases and J by 3 bases; unmatched bases: 10. Concerning this clone itself: Its antigen is currently unknown.

Sequencing used immunoSEQ multiplex PCR; TCRdb keeps in-frame clones, though not all of them. Here the sample spans about 120,000 clones, roughly 87% being singletons. Here the sequenced sample was peripheral blood, taken on day 0 of AZD1222 vaccination. V gene TRBV7-9 combines with J gene TRBJ2-1, with 9 bases identical to TRBD1. The receptor was derived from an adult in good health. In DNA form, the CDR3 reads TGTGCCAGCAGCTCCGCGCAGAGGACAGGGGTCTACAATGAGCAGTTCTTC. Translated, it gives CASSSAQRTGVYNEQFF.